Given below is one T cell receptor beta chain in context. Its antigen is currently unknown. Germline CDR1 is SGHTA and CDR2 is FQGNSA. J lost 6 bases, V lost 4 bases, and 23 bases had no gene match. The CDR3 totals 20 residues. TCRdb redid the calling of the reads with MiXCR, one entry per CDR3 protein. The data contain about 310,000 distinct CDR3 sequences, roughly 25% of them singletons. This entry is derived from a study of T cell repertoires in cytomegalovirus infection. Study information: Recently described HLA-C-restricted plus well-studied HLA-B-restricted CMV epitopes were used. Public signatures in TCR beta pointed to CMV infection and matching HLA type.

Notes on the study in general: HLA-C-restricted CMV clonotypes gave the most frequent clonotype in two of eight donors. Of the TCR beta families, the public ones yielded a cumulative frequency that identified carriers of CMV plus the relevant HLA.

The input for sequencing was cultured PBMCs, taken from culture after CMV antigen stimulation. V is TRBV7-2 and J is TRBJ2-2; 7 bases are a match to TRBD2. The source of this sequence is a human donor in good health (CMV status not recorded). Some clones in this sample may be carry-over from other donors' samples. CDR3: CASSSMALGGSGSAAGELFF. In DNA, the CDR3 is TGTGCCAGCAGCTCAATGGCCCTAGGCGGGAGCGGGTCCGCCGCCGGGGAGCTGTTTTTT.